Reported below is one TCR beta chain. Its target is unknown. Profiling relied on immunoSEQ multiplex PCR, and the TCRdb table lists in-frame clones only, not all of them. Here the sample spans approximately 15,000 clones, approximately 86% being singletons. This sample stems from a study of OX40 agonist ivuxolimab in advanced cancers. Overall study context: A diagnosis of hepatocellular carcinoma, melanoma, renal cell or head and neck cancer was present in dose-escalation patients. Under the entry rules, prior anti-PD-1, anti-PD-L1 or anti-CTLA-4 therapy was allowed, and roughly 43% had some.

Trimming stripped 10 bases from V and 0 bases from J, with 10 bases between. The length of the CDR3 is 13 residues. From germline, CDR1 is MDHEN and CDR2 SYDVKM. Overall study findings and caveats: The investigators did not determine what antigen specificity the expanded peripheral T cells had.

The sequence was collected from an adult with an advanced solid tumor such as melanoma, head and neck, liver or kidney cancer. The sample was CD4+ or CD8+ T cells sorted from blood, taken in a trial of the OX40 agonist ivuxolimab. The chain couples TRBV28 to TRBJ2-1; D is uncertain. The CDR3 nucleotides are TGTGCCACCTCAGTTAGCTCCTACAATGAGCAGTTCTTC. It specifies CATSVSSYNEQFF.